The 17 T cell receptor delta chains below come from one sample, sequenced in a study of gamma-delta chains in newborns, infants, children (dated by TCRdb to the late 2010s). The sequencer was an Illumina MiSeq. Clonotypes were called again by TCRdb from the public reads via CATT, and duplicate nucleotide sequences were then merged into one entry. Present in this sample are more than 4,500 delta-chain clones, 2.5% to 3% of which were seen just once. Clones ranked in the top ten supply roughly 13% of the sample. Sequenced sample: blood. These receptors originate from a child who was a newborn, infant or young child, either healthy, febrile or measles-vaccinated (not recorded which).

This clone was seen only a few times. CDR3 bases: TGTGCCTGTGATCTTCTACTGGGGGATACAGCACAACTCTTCTTT. Its protein is CACDLLLGDTAQLFF. The rearrangement joins TRDV2 to TRDJ2, with 10 nucleotides matching TRDD3. Germline values: CDR1 GEAIGNYY, CDR2 EKD. The CDR3 length is 15 residues. Unmatched junction bases numbered 6, after V lost 4 bases and J lost 5 bases.

The V gene is TRDV1, the J gene TRDJ2, with 9 positions matching TRDD3. Germline V lookup: CDR1 TSWWSYY, CDR2 QGS. The CDR3 consists of 20 residues. The J segment lost 5 bases and the V segment lost 6 bases, leaving 22 bases of the junction unmatched. CDR3 DNA sequence: TGTGCTCTTGGTCCCCCTTCCTCCTTAATACTGGGGGAACTTACAGCACAACTCTTCTTT. This sequence encodes CALGPPSSLILGELTAQLFF.

This clone is categorized as medium-sized (0.01 to 0.1%). The chain links TRDV2 to TRDJ1, with 9 positions matching TRDD3. Germline CDR1 GEAIGNYY, CDR2 EKD. The V and J ends lost 3 bases and 0 bases, in that order; junction bases with no gene match: 7. The CDR3 extends over 16 amino acids. The DNA of the CDR3 is TGTGCCTGTGACTCCTTACTGGGGGACTACACCGATAAACTCATCTTT. Protein product: CACDSLLGDYTDKLIF.

This clone has a handful of counts. The sample contains more than one DNA sequence encoding this CDR3. The chain employs TRDV2 and TRDJ2; TRDD3 matches 10 bases. Germline values: CDR1 GEAIGNYY, CDR2 EKD. Unmatched junction bases numbered 10, after V lost 4 bases and J lost 3 bases. The CDR3 has 17 residues. CDR3 in DNA: TGTGCCTGTGATCGATTGGGGGATACCCCTATGACAGCACAACTCTTCTTT. Its translation is CACDRLGDTPMTAQLFF.

V usage is TRDV2 and J usage is TRDJ3; a weak D match, TRDD3 (6 bases). The V gene lost 2 bases and the J gene lost 0 bases, with 13 bases spanning the gap. Per germline, CDR1 GEAIGNYY and CDR2 EKD. CDR3 length: 18 residues. The CDR3 DNA reads TGTGCCTGTGACAGTGGGGGCTATCGCTCCTGGGACACCCGACAGATGTTTTTC. This encodes CACDSGGYRSWDTRQMFF.

A word on this clone: Mismatch with germline at one junction end may stem from a read error. The rearrangement links TRDV2 to TRDJ3; 9 bases are shared with TRDD3. CDR1 is GEAIGNYY, CDR2 EKD, per germline. The CDR3 has 17 residues. This chain's CDR3 is CARDTLGDISDTRQMFF. The CDR3 nucleotides are TGTGCCCGTGACACCTTGGGGGATATATCGGACACCCGACAGATGTTTTTC.

This clone was counted between two and nine times. The chain has TRDV2 and TRDJ2, with 7 nucleotides matching TRDD3. V was clipped by 1 base and J by 0 bases; unmatched bases: 13. Germline lookup yields CDR1 GEAIGNYY and CDR2 EKD. The CDR3 is 19 amino acids. As DNA, the CDR3 is TGTGCCTGTGACACTAACTATGGGGGAGTGCTCTCTTTGACAGCACAACTCTTCTTT. As protein: CACDTNYGGVLSLTAQLFF.

This clone was seen more than once but under ten times. The chain combines TRDV2 with TRDJ1, with 9 bases fitting TRDD3. The germline gives CDR1 GEAIGNYY, CDR2 EKD. After removal of 0 bases from V and 4 bases from J, the junction contained 2 bases not matched to a gene. This CDR3 contains 14 residues. The DNA of the CDR3 is TGTGCCTGTGACACCTGGGGGATAGTCGATAAACTCATCTTT. It translates to CACDTWGIVDKLIF.

This clone has just a few counts. The V and J genes are TRDV2 and TRDJ3; 8 bases align to TRDD3. Germline CDR1 reads GEAIGNYY; CDR2 reads EKD. J gave up 2 bases and V 5 bases, and 7 bases lay outside the gene matches. The CDR3 length is 17 residues. CDR3 sequence: CACGVTGGPWDTRQMFF. The CDR3 nucleotides are TGTGCCTGTGGCGTTACTGGGGGGCCCTGGGACACCCGACAGATGTTTTTC.

DNA of the CDR3: TGTGCCTGTGACACTTGGGGATCTACACAACTCTTCTTT. Translated, it gives CACDTWGSTQLFF. The rearrangement links TRDV2 to TRDJ2; a weak D match, TRDD3 (6 bases). Germline CDR1 GEAIGNYY, CDR2 EKD. CDR3 length: 13 amino acids. V lost 1 base and J 9 bases, leaving 11 bases between the germline ends.

The sample holds one count of this clone. This chain joins TRDV2 and TRDJ1, with 10 bases that match TRDD3. The J gene, absent from TCRdb, was called here by matching the DNA to germline. The germline gives CDR1 GEAIGNYY, CDR2 EKD. The CDR3 is 18 residues long. Trimming at V came to 1 base and at J to 0 bases, leaving 10 bases not matched to a gene. CDR3 loop: CACDTLLGDLGYTDKLIF. The CDR3 coding sequence is TGTGCCTGTGACACTTTACTGGGGGATCTGGGATACACCGATAAACTCATCTTT.

The table lists this clone with a few counts. This specimen includes other DNA sequences encoding the same CDR3. V and J are TRDV2 and TRDJ4; the match to TRDD3 covers 10 bases. This CDR3 spans 15 amino acids. The junction had 7 bases not matched to a gene; V was cut back by 2 bases and J by 2 bases. Germline values: CDR1 GEAIGNYY, CDR2 EKD. The CDR3 bases are TGTGCCTGTGACAGCTGGGGGATAATTGAAAGACCCCTGATCTTT. Amino acid sequence: CACDSWGIIERPLIF.

The chain uses TRDV2 and TRDJ3, with 10 bases identical to TRDD3. This CDR3 is built from 21 residues. CDR1 is GEAIGNYY, CDR2 EKD, per germline. V lost 1 base to trimming and J lost 0 bases; unmatched junction nucleotides: 11. The CDR3 loop reads CACDTLRGGYRGSWDTRQMFF. CDR3 coding DNA: TGTGCCTGTGACACTCTCCGTGGGGGATACCGGGGCTCCTGGGACACCCGACAGATGTTTTTC.

This clone was detected only a few times. Given a far larger clone just one base away, this is likely a sequencing read error. Additional DNA sequences in this sample encode the identical CDR3. This sequence joins TRDV2 and TRDJ3, with D possibly being TRDD3 (6 bases). CDR3 size: 19 residues. CDR1 is GEAIGNYY and CDR2 is EKD in the germline V gene. The DNA of the CDR3 is TGTGCCTGTGACACCGCCGGGGGACCGAGCTCCTGGGACACCCGACAAATGTTTTTC. This encodes CACDTAGGPSSWDTRQMFF.

This clone was seen only a few times. The V and J genes are TRDV2 and TRDJ1; 12 bases fit TRDD3. With V trimmed by 2 bases and J by 7 bases, 10 bases remained unmatched. The CDR3 consists of 16 residues. Germline-derived CDR1 and CDR2 are GEAIGNYY and EKD. The chain's CDR3 is CACDKGYWGILGKLIF. CDR3 coding DNA: TGTGCCTGTGACAAGGGGTACTGGGGGATACTCGGTAAACTCATCTTT.

About this clone: This CDR3 is also generated by other DNA sequences in the sample. The V gene is TRDV2, the J gene TRDJ3; tentative D call: TRDD3 (6 bases). Germline V CDR1 and CDR2: GEAIGNYY, EKD. The germline V and J ends were trimmed by 0 bases and 0 bases, with 20 bases remaining between them. The CDR3 spans 21 residues. CDR3 region: CACDTVWGILLSSWDTRQMFF. CDR3 nucleotides: TGTGCCTGTGACACCGTCTGGGGTATACTCCTAAGCTCCTGGGACACCCGACAGATGTTTTTC.

The sample holds a few counts of this clone. The J gene is TRDJ3, the V gene TRDV2; 8 bases match TRDD3. In germline, CDR1 is GEAIGNYY, CDR2 EKD. After removal of 2 bases from V and 0 bases from J, the junction contained 8 bases not matched to a gene. CDR3 size: 19 residues. This chain's CDR3 is CACDIVLGVSSWDTRQMFF. The CDR3 DNA sequence: TGTGCCTGTGACATCGTACTGGGGGTAAGCTCCTGGGACACCCGACAGATGTTTTTC.